This passage covers 23 T cell receptor beta chains from one sample sequenced in a study of siplizumab effects on memory and regulatory T cells. Sequencing was performed with immunoSEQ multiplex PCR; in TCRdb, only in-frame clones are kept and a portion is missing. The sample contains 97,000 or so clones, about 93% of which appear only once. Specimen: CD4+ T cells sorted from blood. These receptors were taken from a human donor in good health.

CDR3 in DNA: TGTGCCAGCAGCGTAGTTAGCGGGAGGCTTTCCTACAATGAGCAGTTCTTC. Translated, it gives CASSVVSGRLSYNEQFF. The rearrangement joins TRBV9 to TRBJ2-1; 10 nucleotides agree with TRBD2. The CDR3 loop spans 17 amino acids. Germline V gene sequence: CDR1 SGDLS, CDR2 YYNGEE. After removal of 0 bases from V and 1 base from J, the junction contained 4 bases not matched to a gene.

The rearrangement joins TRBV14 to TRBJ2-1; D gene unclear. Looked up from germline, CDR1 is SGHDN and CDR2 is FVKESK. The CDR3 has 17 residues. V dropped 0 bases and J dropped 1 base, with 13 bases sitting between them. The DNA for the CDR3 is TGTGCCAGCAGCCAAGATCAAATTGGCCGATCCTACAATGAGCAGTTCTTC. Its protein is CASSQDQIGRSYNEQFF.

The rearrangement links TRBV19 to TRBJ2-2; D is undetermined. V dropped 4 bases and J dropped 3 bases, with 6 bases sitting between them. CDR3 length equals 13 residues. The germline gives CDR1 LNHDA, CDR2 SQIVND (reference sequence). This CDR3 reads CASSTAHTGELFF. CDR3 sequence (DNA): TGTGCCAGTAGTACAGCCCACACCGGGGAGCTGTTTTTT.

This sequence joins TRBV7-9 and TRBJ1-3, with D uncertain. The germline V and J ends were trimmed by 9 bases and 0 bases, with 6 bases remaining between them. The CDR3 runs to 12 residues. CDR1 and CDR2 (germline): SEHNR, FQNEAQ (reference sequence). CDR3 loop: CASPSSGNTIYF. In DNA form, the CDR3 reads TGTGCCAGTCCTTCCTCTGGAAACACCATATATTTT.

The chain employs TRBV29-1 and TRBJ1-1; D uncertain. Germline V gives CDR1 SQVTM, CDR2 ANQGSEA. The CDR3 is 13 residues long. Deletions cut 4 bases from V and 0 bases from J, with 9 bases between. The CDR3 region is CSVVSGVNTEAFF. The CDR3 nucleotides are TGCAGCGTTGTGTCGGGCGTGAACACTGAAGCTTTCTTT.

The CDR3 reads CASSQERLAGQSSYNEQFF. The CDR3 bases are TGCGCCAGCAGCCAAGAACGGCTAGCGGGCCAGAGCTCCTACAATGAGCAGTTCTTC. J is TRBJ2-1 and V is TRBV4-1; 8 nucleotides agree with TRBD2. Germline CDR1 MGHRA, CDR2 YSYEKL. The junction had 10 bases not matched to a gene; V was cut back by 0 bases and J by 0 bases. The CDR3 runs to 19 residues.

This chain uses TRBV7-3 with TRBJ1-3; no definite D call. With 2 bases removed from V and 7 bases from J, the gap between germline ends came to 15 bases. The CDR3 contains 15 residues. Per germline, CDR1 SGHTA and CDR2 FQGTGA. Written as DNA, the CDR3 is TGTGCCAGCAGCTTAGGTGGGCCCCCCGGGAACACCATATATTTT. The encoded protein is CASSLGGPPGNTIYF.

This clone was seen once. The chain has TRBV19 and TRBJ1-4, with 11 bases that match TRBD1. The length of the CDR3 is 14 residues. Trimming cost V 6 bases and J 7 bases; bases outside gene matches: 4. From germline, CDR1 is LNHDA and CDR2 SQIVND (reference sequence). CDR3 region: CASRGQGAGEKLFF. The CDR3 region has the DNA TGTGCCAGTAGAGGACAGGGGGCGGGTGAAAAACTGTTTTTT.

The chain carries TRBV9 and TRBJ2-3; D might be TRBD1 (6 bases). This CDR3 spans 16 amino acids. Trimming removed 4 bases from V and 1 base from J, with 16 bases in between. The germline CDR1 and CDR2 sequences are SGDLS and YYNGEE. The CDR3 DNA sequence: TGTGCCAGCAGCTTTCCCCCCAGGGGCGGCACAGATACGCAGTATTTT. Translating it yields CASSFPPRGGTDTQYF.

The rearrangement joins TRBV4-1 to TRBJ2-3; no clear D. Germline assignment: CDR1 MGHRA and CDR2 YSYEKL. V was shortened by 3 bases and J by 0 bases, with 7 bases between the two germline ends. This CDR3 has 14 amino acids. The CDR3 region has the DNA TGCGCCAGCAGCCAGATTCATAGCACAGATACGCAGTATTTT. This encodes CASSQIHSTDTQYF.

This chain uses TRBV18 with TRBJ2-1; 8 nucleotides match TRBD2. The CDR3 loop spans 18 amino acids. Germline trimming cut 1 base from V and 5 bases from J; bases unmatched to any gene: 13. The germline V gene has CDR1 KGHSH and CDR2 LQKENI. The CDR3 is CASSPLIQAGVGDNEQFF. CDR3 coding DNA: TGTGCCAGCTCACCACTAATCCAAGCGGGAGTGGGCGACAATGAGCAGTTCTTC.

This chain links TRBV28 with TRBJ2-3; TRBD2 matches at 14 bases. CDR3 size: 18 residues. In germline, CDR1 is MDHEN, CDR2 SYDVKM. The V segment lost 6 bases and the J segment 8 bases; nucleotides outside the gene matches: 16. The CDR3 DNA reads as TGTGCCAGCAGCCCCACCCGTCCGGGACTAGCGGGAGTGGGTACGCAGTATTTT. It encodes CASSPTRPGLAGVGTQYF.

The CDR3 region has the DNA TGTGCCAGCAGCTTAGGGGTCGGGATTAGCGGGACCCACAATGAGCAGTTCTTC. Amino acids: CASSLGVGISGTHNEQFF. The rearrangement joins TRBV7-9 to TRBJ2-1, with 8 nucleotides matching TRBD2. CDR3 length equals 18 residues. Germline CDR1 and CDR2: SEHNR and FQNEAQ (reference sequence). Trimming took 1 base from V and 5 from J; bases not matched to a gene: 13. The full variable domain, its missing parts supplied by reference TRBV7-9 and TRBJ2-1, is DTGVSQNPRHKITKRGQNVTFRCDPISEHNRLYWYRQTLGQGPEFLTYFQNEAQLEKSRLLSDRFSAERPKGSFSTLEIQRTEQGDSAMYLCASSLGVGISGTHNEQFFGPGTRLTVL.

The genes are TRBV5-1 and TRBJ1-1, with D possibly TRBD1 on 6 matching bases. The CDR3 is 16 amino acids. V was clipped by 0 bases and J by 0 bases, with 12 bases between them. Germline values: CDR1 SGHRS, CDR2 YFSETQ. DNA of the CDR3: TGCGCCAGCAGCTTGGGGGAAAGGACAGTGAACACTGAAGCTTTCTTT. This encodes CASSLGERTVNTEAFF.

The V and J genes are TRBV14 and TRBJ1-1; D perhaps matches TRBD1 (5 bases). Trimming pared 1 base from V and 11 bases from J, leaving 20 bases between. CDR3 length: 15 amino acids. Germline-derived CDR1 and CDR2 are SGHDN and FVKESK. CDR3 protein: CASSQGGREIRSAFF. CDR3 nucleotides: TGTGCCAGCAGCCAAGGGGGGAGGGAAATCAGGAGTGCTTTCTTT.

V usage is TRBV10-3 and J usage is TRBJ2-5; TRBD1 aligns across 9 bases. In germline, CDR1 is ENHRY, CDR2 SYGVKD. With V trimmed by 9 bases and J by 4 bases, 6 bases remained unmatched. The CDR3 totals 13 residues. As DNA, the CDR3 is TGTGCCATGGGACAGGGCATAGGAGAGACCCAGTACTTC. Translated: CAMGQGIGETQYF.

The V gene is TRBV18, the J gene TRBJ1-1; the D gene is possibly TRBD1 (6 bases). V was shortened by 5 bases and J by 4 bases, with 17 bases between the two germline ends. The CDR3 is 15 amino acids. The V gene's germline CDR1 is KGHSH and CDR2 LQKENI. As DNA, the CDR3 is TGTGCCAGCTCAGCAGGCGCAGGGGCCGGCACTGAAGCTTTCTTT. Translated, it gives CASSAGAGAGTEAFF.

This rearrangement joins TRBV9 to TRBJ2-5; D is possibly TRBD2 (6 bases). The CDR3 runs 17 residues. Trimming took 0 bases from V and 1 from J, leaving 16 bases between them. Germline assignment: CDR1 SGDLS and CDR2 YYNGEE. DNA of the CDR3: TGTGCCAGCAGCGTAGGGACCGGGGGTGACGGCCAAGAGACCCAGTACTTC. This codes for CASSVGTGGDGQETQYF.

The count of this clone is one. The chain joins TRBV2 to TRBJ2-1; 12 bases are a match to TRBD2. Germline CDR1 is SNHLY and CDR2 is FYNNEI. The CDR3 extends over 14 amino acids. V was pared by 8 bases and J by 5 bases, with 4 bases of the junction left unmatched. The chain's CDR3 is CASEGLAGNNEQFF. CDR3 nucleotide sequence: TGTGCCAGCGAAGGACTAGCGGGAAACAATGAGCAGTTCTTC. Together with reference TRBV2 and TRBJ2-1, the CDR3 gives the full variable domain: EPEVTQTPSHQVTQMGQEVILRCVPISNHLYFYWYRQILGQKVEFLVSFYNNEISEKSEIFDDQFSVERPDGSNFTLKIRSTKLEDSAMYFCASEGLAGNNEQFFGPGTRLTVL.

The chain carries TRBV5-5 and TRBJ1-5; 7 bases fit TRBD1. Trimming removed 3 bases from V and 9 bases from J; junction bases left unmatched: 12. Germline CDR1 reads SGHKS; CDR2 reads YYEKEE (reference sequence). The CDR3 has 15 amino acids. The DNA for the CDR3 is TGTGCCAGCAGCTCGTCAACAGGGGAGCGTTGGCCCCAGCATTTT. Translated: CASSSSTGERWPQHF.

V gene TRBV27 combines with J gene TRBJ2-1, with D hard to call. V was cut by 6 bases and J by 7 bases, with 25 bases left in between. The germline gives CDR1 MNHEY, CDR2 SMNVEV (reference sequence). The CDR3 contains 17 residues. This CDR3 is CASRKRTTHGQSNEQFF. Written as DNA, the CDR3 is TGTGCCAGCAGAAAAAGAACCACCCATGGGCAATCTAATGAGCAGTTCTTC.

V usage is TRBV5-8 and J usage is TRBJ2-7; 10 nucleotides align to TRBD1. The length of the CDR3 is 15 residues. Germline loops: CDR1 SGHTS, CDR2 YDEGEE. V was pared by 4 bases and J by 0 bases, with 4 bases of the junction left unmatched. The CDR3 coding sequence is TGTGCCAGCAGCCGACAGGGGGCTAACTCCTACGAGCAGTACTTC. Its protein product is CASSRQGANSYEQYF.

This clone was seen a few times. V gene TRBV7-7 combines with J gene TRBJ1-4; possibly TRBD1 for D (5 bases). The germline V gene has CDR1 SSHAT and CDR2 FNYEAQ (reference sequence). The CDR3 covers 9 residues. Trimming removed 11 bases from V and 12 bases from J, with 10 bases in between. The CDR3 nucleotides read TGTGCCCCTGGGGGGGAACTGTTTTTT. This codes for CAPGGELFF.